This TCR beta chain originates from a study of T cells in Graves' hyperthyroidism and ophthalmopathy. Study outcomes and limitations: Most thyroid clonotypes with frequency above 0.001 were detected in blood.

This clonotype was found many times. Its antigen is undetermined. There are 13 residues in the CDR3. In germline, CDR1 is SGHTA, CDR2 FQGTGA. The germline V and J ends were trimmed by 3 bases and 2 bases, with 8 bases remaining between them. Amplification yielded TCR beta CDR3 regions, with RNA transcripts as the source. First-round RT-PCR targeting the TCR CDR3 was performed with the HTBI primer set. TCRdb used MiXCR to reprocess the multiplex PCR reads, holding one entry per CDR3 protein. The table shows approximately 870,000 distinct CDR3 sequences, with about 38% occurring only once. The sample comprised blood. The TCR originated in a man between 18 and 35 years old with Graves' hyperthyroidism. This chain connects TRBV7-3 to TRBJ2-7; D gene ambiguous. The CDR3 is CASSFPPTYEQYF. CDR3 in DNA: TGTGCCAGCAGCTTTCCTCCGACCTACGAGCAGTACTTC.